What follows are 8 T cell receptor beta chains derived from one specimen sequenced in a study of graft-versus-host responses after intestinal transplantation. Libraries were prepared by immunoSEQ multiplex PCR; TCRdb keeps only in-frame clonotypes and omits some of them. This sample yields 20,000 or so clones, of which 70% to 90% are seen a single time; roughly 0.99% belongs to the top ten. This specimen consisted of PBMCs, obtained approximately 450 days after intestinal transplant. The receptor set was obtained from a human patient who received an intestinal transplant, so some T cells may come from the graft donor.

The chain carries TRBV28 and TRBJ2-7; no clear D. Germline V CDR1 and CDR2: MDHEN, SYDVKM. The CDR3 covers 14 residues. V dropped 1 base and J dropped 2 bases, with 9 bases sitting between them. This CDR3 is CASSLYEVTYEQYF. The CDR3 DNA sequence: TGTGCCAGCAGTTTATACGAGGTGACCTACGAGCAGTACTTC.

The genes are TRBV5-4 and TRBJ2-3, with 14 bases lining up with TRBD2. The germline gives CDR1 SGHNT, CDR2 YYREEE (reference sequence). The junction had 4 bases not matched to a gene; V was cut back by 2 bases and J by 2 bases. This CDR3 comprises 17 residues. CDR3 in DNA: TGTGCCAGCAGCTTACTGGGACTAGCGGGAGTCACAGATACGCAGTATTTT. Protein sequence: CASSLLGLAGVTDTQYF.

V usage is TRBV6-6 and J usage is TRBJ1-2, with a possible D match to TRBD1 (5 bases). CDR1 is MNHNY and CDR2 is SVGAGI in the germline V gene (reference sequence). Trimming took 7 bases from V and 4 from J, leaving 13 bases between them. This CDR3 spans 13 amino acids. This CDR3 reads CASTGGNRYGYTF. Here the CDR3 DNA reads TGTGCCAGCACCGGGGGGAATCGCTATGGCTACACCTTC.

The chain combines TRBV27 with TRBJ1-2, with D possibly TRBD1 on 6 matching bases. This CDR3 is built from 13 residues. Germline CDR1 is MNHEY and CDR2 is SMNVEV (reference sequence). V was shortened by 2 bases and J by 8 bases, with 12 bases between the two germline ends. CDR3: CASSLGGGSGYTF. The CDR3 bases are TGTGCCAGCAGTTTAGGGGGGGGCAGCGGCTACACCTTC.

This chain uses TRBV7-6 with TRBJ2-5; 7 bases agree with TRBD2. The ends lost 3 bases at V and 3 bases at J; junction bases unmatched: 7. Germline V lookup: CDR1 SGHVS, CDR2 FNYEAQ. The CDR3 length is 15 residues. The CDR3 region has the DNA TGTGCCAGCAGCTTCGGGGACTATCCCGAAGAGACCCAGTACTTC. Amino acid sequence: CASSFGDYPEETQYF.

Only a few counts were recorded for this clone. V usage is TRBV7-6 and J usage is TRBJ2-1, with D unclear. Germline CDR1 is SGHVS and CDR2 is FNYEAQ. V shed 1 base and J shed 0 bases, with 10 bases lying between them. The CDR3 covers 16 residues. CDR3 sequence reads: CASSLGGPSSYNEQFF. The CDR3 DNA is TGTGCCAGCAGCTTAGGCGGACCCAGCTCCTACAATGAGCAGTTCTTC.

The DNA for the CDR3 is TGTGCCAGCAGTTACGAACTAGCGGGAGTTAAGGATGAGCAGTTCTTC. Translated: CASSYELAGVKDEQFF. The rearrangement links TRBV6-5 to TRBJ2-1, with TRBD2 identical over 11 bases. Germline V gives CDR1 MNHEY, CDR2 SVGAGI. The J segment lost 8 bases and the V segment lost 2 bases, leaving 8 bases of the junction unmatched. The CDR3 runs to 16 residues.

The chain recombines TRBV6-1 with TRBJ1-2; D is uncertain. From germline, CDR1 is MNHNS and CDR2 SASEGT. The CDR3 runs to 12 residues. Trimming left V 5 bases short and J 3 bases short, with 7 bases between. The CDR3 sequence is CASSSADYGYTF. The CDR3 region has the DNA TGTGCCAGCAGTTCGGCGGACTATGGCTACACCTTC.